The rows below give T cell receptor beta chains drawn from one sample of a study of spatial heterogeneity in lung cancer. MiXCR was run by TCRdb on the 5' RACE reads, yielding one entry per CDR3 protein. Here the sample spans approximately 40,000 distinct CDR3 sequences, roughly 13% being singletons. Sequencing used PBMCs, obtained at surgery. The receptor set was obtained from a male donor with early-stage non-small cell lung cancer. CDR3s include the opening cysteine and the closing phenylalanine or tryptophan. A D gene is named only where the DNA matches it firmly. Clone size is shown for a subset of rows, as once, few, many or a class of expanded clone.

J | D | V | size | CDR3 | DNA
TRBJ2-1 | TRBD2 | TRBV20-1 | - | CSATIAGGPVNEQFF | TGCAGTGCTACGATAGCGGGGGGGCCGGTAAATGAGCAGTTCTTC
TRBJ2-7 | - | TRBV20-1 | many | CSAIWAYEQYF | TGCAGTGCCATCTGGGCCTACGAGCAGTACTTC
TRBJ1-1 | - | TRBV7-9 | many | CASSLTTEKAFF | TGTGCCAGCAGCTTGACGACAGAAAAAGCTTTCTTT
TRBJ2-3 | TRBD2 | TRBV7-6 | - | CASSLRASGASTDTQYF | TGTGCCAGCAGCTTAAGGGCTAGCGGAGCCAGCACAGATACGCAGTATTTT
TRBJ2-3 | - | TRBV7-2 | many | CASSPRTDTQYF | TGTGCCAGCAGCCCACGCACAGATACGCAGTATTTT
TRBJ1-5 | - | TRBV20-1 | - | CSASSGAGGQPQHF | TGCAGTGCTAGTTCGGGGGCCGGTGGTCAGCCCCAGCATTTT
TRBJ2-7 | - | TRBV20-1 | - | CSTGKTYEQYF | TGCAGTACGGGTAAAACCTACGAGCAGTACTTC
TRBJ2-1 | - | TRBV6-5 | many | CASSYGHEQFF | TGTGCCAGCAGTTACGGGCATGAGCAGTTCTTC
TRBJ2-1 | - | TRBV15 | few | CATSRVNMGGEQFF | TGTGCCACCAGCAGAGTCAACATGGGCGGTGAGCAGTTCTTC
TRBJ2-2 | - | TRBV7-7 | - | CASSTRRTGELFF | TGTGCTAGCAGCACGAGGCGGACCGGGGAGCTGTTTTTT
TRBJ2-5 | - | TRBV7-2 | many | CASRGPGWQETQYF | TGTGCCAGCAGGGGACCTGGTTGGCAAGAGACCCAGTACTTC
TRBJ1-2 | - | TRBV28 | few | CASSTSLGLYGYTF | TGTGCCAGCAGTACGTCTTTGGGACTTTATGGCTACACCTTC
TRBJ2-7 | - | TRBV2 | - | CASTTRISYEQYF | TGTGCCAGCACCACAAGAATCAGCTACGAGCAGTACTTC
TRBJ2-7 | TRBD1 | TRBV9 | many | CASSVRTGGEQYF | TGTGCCAGCAGCGTCAGGACAGGGGGAGAGCAGTACTTC
TRBJ1-1 | - | TRBV27 | - | CASQEGRWTEAFF | TGTGCCAGCCAGGAGGGCCGGTGGACTGAAGCTTTCTTT
TRBJ2-3 | - | TRBV12-3/TRBV12-4 | few | CASSFGGTDTQYF | TGTGCCAGCAGTTTTGGGGGCACAGATACGCAGTATTTT
TRBJ2-3 | TRBD2 | TRBV6-1 | few | CASSEARRGGSLSSDTQYF | TGTGCCAGCAGTGAAGCCCGGCGGGGGGGCAGTTTGTCTTCAGATACGCAGTATTTT
TRBJ2-3 | TRBD2 | TRBV20-1 | many | CSLGTSGRDSTDTQYF | TGCAGCCTTGGGACTAGCGGGAGGGATAGCACAGATACGCAGTATTTT
TRBJ1-5 | - | TRBV12-3/TRBV12-4 | few | CASSFSGQLNQPQHF | TGTGCCAGCAGTTTTAGTGGGCAGCTAAATCAGCCCCAGCATTTT
TRBJ1-2 | - | TRBV14 | - | CASSQDLVPNYGYTF | TGTGCCAGCAGCCAAGATCTAGTCCCTAACTATGGCTACACCTTC
TRBJ1-1 | - | TRBV7-2 | - | CASTYLMNTEAFF | TGTGCCAGCACGTACCTCATGAACACTGAAGCTTTCTTT
TRBJ2-6 | - | TRBV7-6 | many | CASEEGQTSGANVLTF | TGTGCCAGTGAGGAGGGTCAAACCTCTGGGGCCAACGTCCTGACTTTC
TRBJ1-1 | - | TRBV15 | once | CATSPELGVGTEAFF | TGTGCCACCAGCCCAGAGCTTGGGGTTGGCACTGAAGCTTTCTTT
TRBJ1-4 | TRBD1 | TRBV7-9 | few | CASSLTGTGTRKLFF | TGTGCCAGCAGCTTGACCGGGACAGGGACAAGAAAACTGTTTTTT
TRBJ2-7 | TRBD2 | TRBV5-1 | - | CASDNGGNEQYF | TGCGCCAGCGACAACGGGGGGAATGAGCAGTACTTC
TRBJ2-1 | TRBD2 | TRBV28 | - | CASKPGGGSYNEQFF | TGTGCCAGCAAACCTGGCGGGGGCTCCTACAATGAGCAGTTCTTC
TRBJ2-1 | - | TRBV7-9 | - | CASSSRETHRKDEQFF | TGTGCCAGCAGCTCCCGGGAGACTCACAGGAAGGATGAGCAGTTCTTC
TRBJ1-5 | TRBD1 | TRBV6-1 | - | CASSEDRGYQPQHF | TGTGCCAGCAGTGAAGACAGGGGATATCAGCCCCAGCATTTT
TRBJ2-7 | - | TRBV27 | many | CASSLTYSYEQYF | TGTGCCAGCAGTTTAACGTACTCCTACGAGCAGTACTTC
TRBJ2-5 | TRBD1 | TRBV12-3/TRBV12-4 | many | CASRLGTVQETQYF | TGTGCCAGCCGCCTGGGGACAGTGCAAGAGACCCAGTACTTC
TRBJ1-1 | TRBD1 | TRBV30 | many | CAWREDRGPAFF | TGTGCCTGGAGGGAAGACAGGGGCCCAGCTTTCTTT
TRBJ2-7 | - | TRBV11-1 | many | CASSFNRRISEQYF | TGTGCCAGCAGCTTTAATAGGAGAATAAGCGAGCAGTACTTC
TRBJ2-1 | - | TRBV20-1 | many | CSARDYLLANTNEQFF | TGCAGTGCTAGAGATTACCTCCTAGCGAATACGAATGAGCAGTTCTTC
TRBJ2-3 | - | TRBV5-1 | - | CASSLLGGVSTDTQYF | TGCGCCAGCAGCTTGCTCGGGGGCGTTAGTACAGATACGCAGTATTTT
TRBJ2-3 | TRBD2 | TRBV29-1 | many | CSVARTSSTDTQYF | TGCAGCGTCGCACGGACTAGCTCCACAGATACGCAGTATTTT
TRBJ2-7 | TRBD1 | TRBV7-9 | - | CASSLRSQGGESYEQYF | TGTGCCAGCAGCCTCCGATCACAGGGGGGCGAGTCCTACGAGCAGTACTTC